This is a list of T cell receptor beta chains from one sample in a study of OX40 agonist ivuxolimab in advanced cancers. Using immunoSEQ multiplex PCR, the repertoire was profiled, and TCRdb retains in-frame clones only, with some absent. The sample shows 90,000 to 100,000 clones, 85% to 90% of them seen only once. The sample in question was CD4+ or CD8+ T cells sorted from blood, obtained in a trial of the OX40 agonist ivuxolimab. These receptors came from an adult with an advanced solid tumor such as melanoma, head and neck, liver or kidney cancer. CDR3s include the opening cysteine and the closing phenylalanine or tryptophan. The order of the fields is J gene, D gene, clone size, V gene, CDR3 DNA, CDR3 protein. A D gene is named only where the DNA matches it firmly. Expanded clones are given a class, and other clones once, few, many or no size at all.

>TRBJ1-3|NA|NA|TRBV5-1
TGCGCCAGCAGCTTGGGTGGGGTTTCTATTGACACCATATATTTT
CASSLGGVSIDTIYF
>TRBJ2-1|TRBD2|NA|TRBV19
TGTGCCAGTAGTACTAGCGGCAATGAGCAGTTCTTC
CASSTSGNEQFF
>TRBJ2-1|NA|NA|TRBV7-2
TGTGCCAGCAGCTTTCCGGACAGACACAATGAGCAGTTCTTC
CASSFPDRHNEQFF
>TRBJ2-1|TRBD2|NA|TRBV7-8
TGTGCCAGCAGCTTAGTTCCACCGGGACTAGCTTACAATGAGCAGTTCTTC
CASSLVPPGLAYNEQFF
>TRBJ1-1|NA|NA|TRBV6-5
TGTGCCAGCTCGACCCAACTAAACACTGAAGCTTTCTTT
CASSTQLNTEAFF
>TRBJ1-1|TRBD1|NA|TRBV6-1
TGTGCCAGCAGCCCGGGACAGGCCCTCAACACTGAAGCTTTCTTT
CASSPGQALNTEAFF
>TRBJ2-5|NA|NA|TRBV28
TGTGCCAGCAGTTCAACCACAGGGCCCCAAGAGACCCAGTACTTC
CASSSTTGPQETQYF
>TRBJ1-4|TRBD1|few|TRBV5-4
TGTGCCAGCAGTTATAACAGGGGTATAAATGAAAAACTGTTTTTT
CASSYNRGINEKLFF
>TRBJ2-1|NA|NA|TRBV7-7
TGTGCCAGCAGTTCCCAATGGGACGGCTCCTACAATGAGCAGTTCTTC
CASSSQWDGSYNEQFF
>TRBJ2-3|NA|NA|TRBV7-2
TGTGCCAGCAGCTTAGGGACAGCCACAGATACGCAGTATTTT
CASSLGTATDTQYF
>TRBJ2-5|TRBD1|NA|TRBV11-2
TGTGCCAGCAGCTTAGGGCAGGGGGCAGGTTGGGAGACCCAGTACTTC
CASSLGQGAGWETQYF
>TRBJ1-5|TRBD1|once|TRBV28
TGTGCCAGCATCGACAGGGTAAATCAGCCCCAGCATTTT
CASIDRVNQPQHF
>TRBJ1-2|NA|NA|TRBV2
TGTGCCAGCAAGAGGGACGGAACTAACTATGGCTACACCTTC
CASKRDGTNYGYTF
>TRBJ2-7|TRBD1|NA|TRBV6-1
TGTGCCAGCAGTTCGACAGGGGGCTACGAGCAGTACTTC
CASSSTGGYEQYF
>TRBJ2-3|NA|NA|TRBV7-9
TGTGCCAGCAGCTTATCAGACTATAAGACAGATACGCAGTATTTT
CASSLSDYKTDTQYF
>TRBJ2-2|TRBD1|NA|TRBV7-2
TGTGCCAGCAGCTTCCGGACAGGGGCGGCCGGGGAGCTGTTTTTT
CASSFRTGAAGELFF
>TRBJ1-1|NA|NA|TRBV10-1
TGCGCCAGCAGGGCCAGGGAAGGCACTGAAGCTTTCTTT
CASRAREGTEAFF
>TRBJ2-1|TRBD2|NA|TRBV4-3
TGCGCCAGCAGCAATCGACTAGCGGGGGAGTACAATGAGCAGTTCTTC
CASSNRLAGEYNEQFF
>TRBJ2-7|NA|NA|TRBV6-1
TGTGCCACCGGAGTCGGACAGATCTACGAGCAGTACTTC
CATGVGQIYEQYF
>TRBJ2-3|TRBD2|once|TRBV11-2
TGTGCCAGCAGCTCAACAACGATTAGCGGGGGGGTAGGAGATACGCAGTATTTT
CASSSTTISGGVGDTQYF
>TRBJ2-6|NA|once|TRBV30
TGTGCCCGGAACCAGGGATCCGGGGCCAACGTCCTGACTTTC
CARNQGSGANVLTF
>TRBJ2-4|NA|NA|TRBV19
TGTGCCAGTAGTATAGCCCAGGGCAAAAACATTCAGTACTTC
CASSIAQGKNIQYF
>TRBJ2-5|TRBD1|NA|TRBV7-9
TGTGCCAGCAGCCCCCAAGGTGGTCAGGGGGAAGAGACCCAGTACTTC
CASSPQGGQGEETQYF
>TRBJ1-6|NA|once|TRBV4-3
TGCGCCAGCAGCCAAGACCGCTCCACTTGGACACCCCTCCACTTT
CASSQDRSTWTPLHF
>TRBJ2-7|NA|NA|TRBV11-2
TGTGCCAGCAGCCCTCTTACGCGGATCTCCTACGAGCAGTACTTC
CASSPLTRISYEQYF
>TRBJ2-5|NA|once|TRBV7-7
TGTGCTAGCAGCCTGGGGCCGACCCAAGAGACCCAGTACTTC
CASSLGPTQETQYF
>TRBJ1-2|NA|few|TRBV7-9
TGTGCCAGCAGCTACGACACTACGTATGGCTACACCTTC
CASSYDTTYGYTF
>TRBJ2-7|TRBD2|NA|TRBV7-2
TGTGCCAGCCAATCCCTAGCGGGGCCTTACGAGCAGTACTTC
CASQSLAGPYEQYF
>TRBJ2-1|NA|NA|TRBV5-1
TGCGCCAGCAGCTTGCCCAGCAGCTCCTACAATGAGCAGTTCTTC
CASSLPSSSYNEQFF
>TRBJ2-3|NA|NA|TRBV5-1
TGCGCCAGCCTCGGTGGACCGAGCACAGATACGCAGTATTTT
CASLGGPSTDTQYF
>TRBJ2-7|TRBD1|NA|TRBV9
TGTGCCAGCAGCGCCCGGACAGGGGCTAACGAGCAGTACTTC
CASSARTGANEQYF
>TRBJ2-4|NA|NA|TRBV28
TGTGCCACCCGGGTGCGGGGAAAAAACATTCAGTACTTC
CATRVRGKNIQYF
>TRBJ2-7|TRBD1|NA|TRBV6-5
TGTGCCAGCAGCACAGGGGAGAACTACGAGCAGTACTTC
CASSTGENYEQYF